This T cell receptor beta chain was observed in a study of blood T cell repertoires in COVID-19. Clones were sequenced by immunoSEQ multiplex PCR, and TCRdb holds only the in-frame ones, with some missing. The sample has some 190,000 clones; around 80% are singletons. Ages ranged from about 18 to 100 years, with residence in 20 to 30 US areas. This CDR3 has 14 amino acids. Trimming removed 2 bases at V and 10 bases at J, with 17 bases between. The V gene's germline CDR1 is MNHEY and CDR2 SVGAGI. Sequencing was performed on PBMCs or T cells enriched from blood (not recorded which). The V gene is TRBV6-5, the J gene TRBJ2-5; possibly TRBD2 for D (5 bases). The sequence derives from a man between 60 and 75 years old who had been exposed to COVID-19. CDR3 in amino acids: CASSYEGQARVQYF. The CDR3, as DNA: TGTGCCAGCAGTTACGAGGGTCAGGCCCGAGTCCAGTACTTC.